These 29 T cell receptor beta chains originate from one sample sequenced in a study of regulatory T cells in long-lasting Graves disease. Combining iRepertoire HTBI primers with Arm-PCR of CDR3 regions, the authors built TCR beta libraries. TCRdb recomputed calls from the multiplex PCR reads with MiXCR, one row per CDR3 protein. The table lists roughly 700,000 distinct CDR3 sequences, about 30% of them singletons. Time point: persistent/refractory GD, antithyroid drugs over 5 years with positive TRAb. RNA from PBMCs was the source of the TCR library. Specimen: peripheral blood mononuclear cells (PBMCs), collected when the disease was refractory, from a patient treated with antithyroid drugs. The receptors originated from a female donor with Graves disease.

This clonotype has more than one count but fewer than ten. CDR3 protein: CASSWGRTGNTEAFF. The CDR3 nucleotides read TGTGCCAGCAGCTGGGGTCGGACGGGGAACACTGAAGCTTTCTTT. This chain joins TRBV5-6 and TRBJ1-1; D remains ambiguous. This CDR3 is 15 amino acids long. In germline, CDR1 is SGHDT, CDR2 YYEEEE. V dropped 3 bases and J dropped 1 base, with 13 bases sitting between them.

This clonotype has ten or more counts. The chain joins TRBV6-1 to TRBJ1-5; 9 bases agree with TRBD1. From germline, CDR1 is MNHNS and CDR2 SASEGT. V shed 5 bases and J 6 bases; nucleotides not matched to a gene: 5. The CDR3 is 14 amino acids. CDR3 loop: CASSTYRGPQPQHF. In DNA form, the CDR3 reads TGTGCCAGCAGTACCTACAGGGGGCCTCAGCCCCAGCATTTT.

The V gene is TRBV3-1, the J gene TRBJ2-1, with D unclear. This CDR3 contains 15 residues. Per the germline V gene, CDR1 is LGHDT and CDR2 is YNNKEL (reference sequence). The V gene lost 1 base and the J gene lost 0 bases, with 7 bases spanning the gap. For the CDR3, the DNA is TGTGCCAGCAGCCAAGTACTGAACTCCTACAATGAGCAGTTCTTC. Amino acid sequence: CASSQVLNSYNEQFF.

This clonotype was seen a few times. V gene TRBV28 combines with J gene TRBJ1-2, with D perhaps matching TRBD1 (6 bases). Between the trimmed V and J ends, which lost 7 bases and 5 bases, there was a span of 17 bases. CDR1 and CDR2 from the germline V gene are MDHEN and SYDVKM. The CDR3 spans 14 residues. For the CDR3, the DNA is TGTGCCAGCAAGGCGGGGGGCGGGTTTTATGGCTACACCTTC. Translation: CASKAGGGFYGYTF.

V gene TRBV7-2 combines with J gene TRBJ1-1; weak D call: TRBD1 (6 bases). The V gene's germline CDR1 is SGHTA and CDR2 FQGNSA. The CDR3 consists of 15 residues. Trimming took off 5 bases at V and 4 bases at J, with 17 bases between the two ends. The DNA for the CDR3 is TGTGCCAGCAGCCCCCGGACAGCTTGGACCACTGAAGCTTTCTTT. Translated, it gives CASSPRTAWTTEAFF.

The chain recombines TRBV12-3 or TRBV12-4 with TRBJ1-1; TRBD1 matches at 9 bases. V lost 7 bases, J lost 6 bases, and 9 bases stayed unmatched. This CDR3 region has 14 residues. The CDR3 DNA follows: TGTGCCAGCACCCTCACAGGGGGCAGGTCTGAAGCTTTCTTT. It translates to CASTLTGGRSEAFF.

The V gene is TRBV19, the J gene TRBJ2-7; D remains ambiguous. CDR1 and CDR2 (germline): LNHDA, SQIVND (reference sequence). V was shortened by 1 base and J by 0 bases, with 4 bases between the two germline ends. This CDR3 comprises 13 residues. CDR3 DNA: TGTGCCAGTAGTATAGGGGACTCCTACGAGCAGTACTTC. Its protein is CASSIGDSYEQYF.

The V and J genes are TRBV28 and TRBJ1-2; 9 nucleotides agree with TRBD1. Germline CDR1 MDHEN, CDR2 SYDVKM. After removal of 6 bases from V and 8 bases from J, the junction contained 13 bases not matched to a gene. CDR3 length: 15 residues. CDR3 sequence reads: CASRDLVSGQGGYTF. The CDR3 DNA is TGTGCCAGCAGGGATCTCGTTTCGGGACAGGGCGGCTACACCTTC.

This chain joins TRBV28 and TRBJ2-5; 10 bases match TRBD2. Looked up from germline, CDR1 is MDHEN and CDR2 is SYDVKM. This CDR3 contains 18 residues. Germline trimming cut 3 bases from V and 5 bases from J; bases unmatched to any gene: 15. The CDR3 reads CASSFIWTKTSGSETQYF. CDR3 coding DNA: TGTGCCAGCAGTTTTATTTGGACGAAGACTAGCGGGTCGGAGACCCAGTACTTC.

The chain is built from TRBV30 and TRBJ1-6; D not certain. This CDR3 has 12 residues. Trimming took 3 bases from V and 9 from J, leaving 9 bases between them. The V gene's germline CDR1 is GTSNPN and CDR2 SVGIG (reference sequence). The CDR3 sequence is CAWRVPGSPLHF. DNA for the CDR3: TGTGCCTGGAGGGTGCCCGGTTCACCCCTCCACTTT. The variable domain in full, with the rest retrieved from reference TRBV30 and TRBJ1-6, is SQTIHQWPATLVQPVGSPLSLECTVEGTSNPNLYWYRQAAGRGLQLLFYSVGIGQISSEVPQNLSASRPQDRQFILSSKKLLLSDSGFYLCAWRVPGSPLHFGNGTRLTVT.

This clonotype was seen a single time. The chain couples TRBV27 to TRBJ1-1; D might be TRBD1 (6 bases). The V end lost 8 bases, the J end lost 0 bases, and 19 bases lay between the germline ends. The CDR3 runs 16 residues. Looked up from germline, CDR1 is MNHEY and CDR2 is SMNVEV (reference sequence). CDR3 in amino acids: CASSVPGQRMNTEAFF. The DNA for the CDR3 is TGTGCCAGCTCCGTACCTGGACAGAGGATGAACACTGAAGCTTTCTTT.

The V call is TRBV29-1, the J call TRBJ2-2; no clear D gene. V was shortened by 5 bases and J by 6 bases, with 10 bases between the two germline ends. Per the germline V gene, CDR1 is SQVTM and CDR2 is ANQGSEA. The CDR3 runs to 12 residues. CDR3 bases: TGCAGCGTTCCAGACTCCGCCGGGGAGCTGTTTTTT. Translated: CSVPDSAGELFF.

Details on this clonotype: One end of the junction varies from germline; a read error may be responsible. This rearrangement joins TRBV28 to TRBJ1-1, with D possibly matching TRBD1 (6 bases). Germline V gene sequence: CDR1 MDHEN, CDR2 SYDVKM. CDR3 length: 12 residues. CDR3 nucleotide sequence: TGTGTCAGCGGATTGGGGGCCCCTGGGGCTTTCTTT. It yields the protein CVSGLGAPGAFF.

The V call is TRBV20-1, the J call TRBJ2-7, with TRBD2 matching 7 bases. The CDR3 length is 14 residues. Germline assignment: CDR1 DFQATT and CDR2 SNEGSKA (reference sequence). Losses at the gene ends were 1 base for V and 5 bases for J; bases not matched to a gene: 8. Here the CDR3 reads CSARAGAGADEQYF. The CDR3 DNA follows: TGCAGTGCTAGAGCGGGCGCGGGAGCTGACGAGCAGTACTTC.

The rearrangement links TRBV5-1 to TRBJ1-1, with D tentatively TRBD1 (6 bases). The germline V and J ends were trimmed by 4 bases and 4 bases, with 17 bases remaining between them. The length of the CDR3 is 15 residues. Germline lookup yields CDR1 SGHRS and CDR2 YFSETQ. The CDR3: CASSPRRGSGTEAFF. The CDR3 coding sequence is TGCGCCAGCAGCCCCCGCAGGGGCTCTGGCACTGAAGCTTTCTTT.

This clonotype was observed at least ten times. The chain has TRBV19 and TRBJ1-5, with D maybe TRBD1 (5 bases). The CDR3 has 15 residues. The germline CDR1 and CDR2 sequences are LNHDA and SQIVND (reference sequence). V was cut by 3 bases and J by 1 base, with 10 bases left in between. CDR3 sequence reads: CASSIRGASNQPQHF. Here the CDR3 DNA reads TGTGCCAGTAGTATTCGAGGGGCCAGCAATCAGCCCCAGCATTTT.

This rearrangement joins TRBV20-1 to TRBJ1-5, with TRBD1 matching over 7 bases. Germline V gene lookup returns CDR1 DFQATT and CDR2 SNEGSKA (reference sequence). The CDR3 covers 14 residues. V dropped 2 bases and J dropped 4; count of bases not matched to a gene: 5. Written as DNA, the CDR3 is TGCAGTGCTAGAAGCACAGGGGTTAATCAGCCCCAGCATTTT. Translation: CSARSTGVNQPQHF.

This clonotype was recorded a few times. The V call is TRBV5-6, the J call TRBJ2-2; D may be TRBD2 (6 bases). The CDR3 extends over 16 amino acids. Per the germline V gene, CDR1 is SGHDT and CDR2 is YYEEEE. V lost 4 bases and J lost 2, with 15 bases in between. Written as DNA, the CDR3 is TGTGCCAGCAGCGAACTCGGGACTCTCAACACCGGGGAGCTGTTTTTT. Protein product: CASSELGTLNTGELFF.

The V and J genes are TRBV30 and TRBJ1-1; D is possibly TRBD1 (6 bases). Germline CDR1 and CDR2: GTSNPN and SVGIG (reference sequence). The CDR3 has 12 residues. V was trimmed by 7 bases and J by 6 bases, leaving 15 bases between them. CDR3 DNA sequence: TGTGCCTTCCAACAGGGTCAGGCTGAAGCTTTCTTT. The encoded protein is CAFQQGQAEAFF. The complete variable domain, with remaining parts taken from reference TRBV30 and TRBJ1-1, reads SQTIHQWPATLVQPVGSPLSLECTVEGTSNPNLYWYRQAAGRGLQLLFYSVGIGQISSEVPQNLSASRPQDRQFILSSKKLLLSDSGFYLCAFQQGQAEAFFGQGTRLTVV.

This chain connects TRBV6-7 to TRBJ2-5; D call uncertain. TRBV6-7 is an ORF for which the function is uncertain. The CDR3 is made up of 13 amino acids. Deletions cut 9 bases from V and 0 bases from J, with 11 bases between. Written as DNA, the CDR3 is TGTGCCAGTCGACCACGCCACCAAGAGACCCAGTACTTC. It specifies CASRPRHQETQYF.

This clonotype has a count of ten or more. The V gene is TRBV12-5, the J gene TRBJ2-5; 9 bases fit TRBD2. V lost 1 base and J lost 4; bases outside the gene matches: 16. The CDR3 is 19 residues long. Germline CDR1 LGHNT, CDR2 FRNRAP. The DNA of the CDR3 is TGTGCTAGTGGTTTGGAGAAAAAGACTAGCGGCCGTGGGGGAGAGACCCAGTACTTC. This sequence encodes CASGLEKKTSGRGGETQYF. The entire variable domain, with the rest obtained from reference TRBV12-5 and TRBJ2-5, is as follows: DARVTQTPRHKVTEMGQEVTMRCQPILGHNTVFWYRQTMMQGLELLAYFRNRAPLDDSGMPKDRFSAEMPDATLATLKIQPSEPRDSAVYFCASGLEKKTSGRGGETQYFGPGTRLLVL.

The chain employs TRBV20-1 and TRBJ1-5; possible D gene TRBD1, 6 bases. Trimming shortened V by 5 bases and J by 4 bases, and 24 bases separated the two germline ends. Germline V CDR1 and CDR2: DFQATT, SNEGSKA (reference sequence). This CDR3 has 17 residues. The CDR3 reads CSAPEAGGLTSNQPQHF. The CDR3 DNA reads TGCAGTGCTCCCGAGGCGGGGGGCCTCACCTCTAATCAGCCCCAGCATTTT.

This clonotype was counted a few times. This sequence joins TRBV19 and TRBJ2-7; D call uncertain. Looked up from germline, CDR1 is LNHDA and CDR2 is SQIVND (reference sequence). V gave up 1 base and J gave up 1 base, with 8 bases separating them. This CDR3 has 14 residues. CDR3 sequence: CASSIGGLSYEQYF. CDR3 sequence (DNA): TGTGCCAGTAGTATAGGCGGTTTGTCCTACGAGCAGTACTTC.

This clonotype was detected a few times. The J gene is TRBJ1-5, the V gene TRBV7-8, with 8 nucleotides matching TRBD1. Germline V lookup: CDR1 SGHVS, CDR2 FQNEAQ. CDR3 length: 15 residues. With 4 bases clipped from V and 3 bases from J, the junction kept 5 bases outside the gene matches. The CDR3 loop is CASSSSQGANQPQHF. The CDR3, as DNA: TGTGCCAGCAGCTCGTCCCAGGGGGCCAATCAGCCCCAGCATTTT.

The table lists this clonotype with a few counts. The chain joins TRBV6-1 to TRBJ2-7; 9 bases match TRBD1. Germline CDR1 MNHNS, CDR2 SASEGT. The CDR3 sequence is 14 residues long. With 7 bases clipped from V and 2 bases from J, the junction kept 6 bases outside the gene matches. The CDR3 DNA is TGTGCCAGCACCGGGACAGGGCCAACCTACGAGCAGTACTTC. Translating gives CASTGTGPTYEQYF.

This clonotype was counted only a few times. The gene calls are TRBV2 and TRBJ1-2; D may be TRBD1 (6 bases). This CDR3 region has 16 residues. Germline V gene lookup returns CDR1 SNHLY and CDR2 FYNNEI. V was cut by 5 bases and J by 4 bases, with 20 bases left in between. The CDR3 nucleotides are TGTGCCAGCAGTCGAGAAGGGGGGCGGAGTAGCTATGGCTACACCTTC. Amino acids: CASSREGGRSSYGYTF.

This clonotype was detected many times. CDR3 nucleotide sequence: TGTGCCAGCTTGGGCCGATTAGGAGAGACCCAGTACTTC. Its translation is CASLGRLGETQYF. The V and J genes are TRBV12-3 or TRBV12-4 and TRBJ2-5; D is ambiguous. The CDR3 runs to 13 residues. Deletions cut 8 bases from V and 4 bases from J, with 14 bases between.

The chain couples TRBV25-1 to TRBJ1-6; D uncertain. CDR1 and CDR2 from the germline V gene are MGHDK and SYGVNS. This CDR3 is 13 amino acids long. Trimming shortened V by 2 bases and J by 10 bases, and 9 bases separated the two germline ends. CDR3 in DNA: TGTGCCAGCAGTGAACACCCTGGGTCACCCCTCCACTTT. Its protein product is CASSEHPGSPLHF. Complete variable domain (other parts from reference TRBV25-1 and TRBJ1-6): EADIYQTPRYLVIGTGKKITLECSQTMGHDKMYWYQQDPGMELHLIHYSYGVNSTEKGDLSSESTVSRIRTEHFPLTLESARPSHTSQYLCASSEHPGSPLHFGNGTRLTVT.

The rearrangement joins TRBV19 to TRBJ2-1, with 8 bases identical to TRBD2. The trim removed 7 bases at V and 0 bases at J, leaving 14 bases unmatched. The CDR3 totals 18 residues. Germline V gene data show CDR1 as LNHDA and CDR2 as SQIVND (reference sequence). The CDR3 region has the DNA TGTGCCAGTACCAAAGGAAGACTAGCGACCAGCTCCTACAATGAGCAGTTCTTC. It translates to CASTKGRLATSSYNEQFF.